This T cell receptor beta chain is from a study of blood T cell repertoires in COVID-19. Across the whole study: The origin of the acute and convalescent COVID-19 samples was the United States, Italy and Spain. T cells, B-cell-depleted T cells, or PBMCs supplied cDNA or gDNA.

One Seattle source followed patients from active infection through their disease course. Trimming stripped 4 bases from V and 5 bases from J, with 6 bases between. This CDR3 is built from 12 residues. The V gene's germline CDR1 is MDHEN and CDR2 SYDVKM. Methods used by the authors: Reference gene primer amplification gave nucleated cell count estimates. The data were produced by immunoSEQ multiplex PCR, yet TCRdb's version contains in-frame clones alone and is incomplete. V, J and clone size derive from that table, while D and trimming were established from the DNA sequence. Here the sample spans some 130,000 clones, around 86% being singletons.

V and J are TRBV28 and TRBJ2-1; D is undetermined. This receptor was obtained from a woman between 65 and 79 years old with COVID-19, enrolled during active disease. Sequenced sample: peripheral blood. For the CDR3, the DNA is TGTGCCAGCAGTTCAGGCCACAATGAGCAGTTCTTC. This gives the protein CASSSGHNEQFF.